The TCR beta chain under discussion was sequenced for a study of T cells in Graves' hyperthyroidism and ophthalmopathy. Using RNA transcripts as the source, TCR beta CDR3 regions were amplified. The HTBI primer set drove a first-round RT-PCR of the TCR CDR3. TCRdb re-derived calls from the multiplex PCR reads in MiXCR, one entry per CDR3 protein. The sample lists 650,000 to 850,000 distinct CDR3 sequences; about 17% were seen once. This CDR3 has 16 residues. Trimming removed 1 base from V and 4 bases from J; junction bases left unmatched: 6. Germline V gene sequence: CDR1 SGHRS, CDR2 YFSETQ. This clonotype was recorded at least ten times.

The sample consisted of blood. This sequence joins TRBV5-1 and TRBJ2-2; the match to TRBD1 covers 8 bases. The receptor was isolated from a woman aged 50 to 60 with Graves' hyperthyroidism that later progressed to Graves' ophthalmopathy. Here the CDR3 reads CASSLSGQGATGELFF. The DNA for the CDR3 is TGCGCCAGCAGCTTGAGTGGACAGGGCGCCACCGGGGAGCTGTTTTTT. Variable domain in full (rest from reference TRBV5-1 and TRBJ2-2): KAGVTQTPRYLIKTRGQQVTLSCSPISGHRSVSWYQQTPGQGLQFLFEYFSETQRNKGNFPGRFSGRQFSNSRSEMNVSTLELGDSALYLCASSLSGQGATGELFFGEGSRLTVL.